The present T cell receptor beta chain was sequenced within a study of sequential checkpoint blockade in melanoma. Across the whole study: Patients were randomized 1:1 to nivolumab-then-ipilimumab or ipilimumab-then-nivolumab first-line.

CDR3 length equals 12 residues. CDR1 and CDR2 from the germline V gene are LNHDA and SQIVND (reference sequence). V was pared by 4 bases and J by 4 bases, with 7 bases between. Documented treatment: randomized to nivolumab then ipilimumab (arm A) or the reverse (arm B). Using immunoSEQ multiplex PCR, the repertoire was profiled, and TCRdb retains in-frame clones only, with some absent. The top ten hold over 20% of the sample, which has about 27,000 clones, roughly 80% seen once. The TCR sequence derives from a human donor with melanoma. This specimen was CD8+ T cells sorted from blood (inferred from file names), taken from a patient given nivolumab and ipilimumab in sequence. V usage is TRBV19 and J usage is TRBJ1-1, with no clear D. The CDR3 region is CASSTGITEAFF. The CDR3 nucleotides are TGTGCCAGTAGTACGGGAATCACTGAAGCTTTCTTT.